A selection of T cell receptor beta chains follows, all from one sample in a study of T cells after yellow fever vaccination. TCRdb re-derived calls from the 5' RACE reads in MiXCR, one entry per CDR3 protein. The sample lists about 300,000 distinct CDR3 sequences; 6.8% were seen once. The source was PBMCs, collected approximately 40 days after the first yellow fever vaccination. These receptors were collected from a man aged 18-30 years who received the YFV17D yellow fever vaccine. Each CDR3 is given with its conserved first and last residue. The D gene is left open where the match is weak. Clone size is given for some rows only: seen once, a few or many times, or a class if the clone is expanded.

CDR3 DNA,CDR3 protein,J gene,V gene,D gene,clone size
TGTGCCAGCAGCCCCGGGGGGCCTTGGGAGACCCAGTACTTC,CASSPGGPWETQYF,TRBJ2-5,TRBV7-2,NA,few
TGTGCCAGCAGTGAAGGCCAGGGAGTTTCAGATACGCAGTATTTT,CASSEGQGVSDTQYF,TRBJ2-3,TRBV2,NA,NA
TGCGCCAGCAGCCAAAGCGGGGGCCCCGAAGATACGCAGTATTTT,CASSQSGGPEDTQYF,TRBJ2-3,TRBV4-1,TRBD2,few
TGCGCCAGCAGTGATCTAGCGGGGGACTACGAGCAGTACTTC,CASSDLAGDYEQYF,TRBJ2-7,TRBV10-1,TRBD2,NA
TGTGCCAGCAGTGAATTACTAACGAGTGAAGCTTTCTTT,CASSELLTSEAFF,TRBJ1-1,TRBV25-1,NA,few
TGCGCCAGCTTGGGGGGGGCGGGACACAATGAGCAGTTCTTC,CASLGGAGHNEQFF,TRBJ2-1,TRBV5-1,NA,many
TGTGCCAGCAGCTTAGCGGGGGTACCTGGAAACACCATATATTTT,CASSLAGVPGNTIYF,TRBJ1-3,TRBV7-6,NA,few
TGTGCCAGCAGCTCGGGACTACCGAGTACCTACGAGCAGTACTTC,CASSSGLPSTYEQYF,TRBJ2-7,TRBV7-2,TRBD2,few
TGCGCCAGCAGCCAACAACGCCCGGGACAGGGGGCGGGCTATGGCTACACCTTC,CASSQQRPGQGAGYGYTF,TRBJ1-2,TRBV4-3,TRBD1,few
TGTGCCAGCAGCCAAGCGGTGGGGGACAATCAGCCCCAGCATTTT,CASSQAVGDNQPQHF,TRBJ1-5,TRBV3-1,NA,few
TGTGCCAGCAGCTTCCCTCATGGGGGCCGGACAGATACGCAGTATTTT,CASSFPHGGRTDTQYF,TRBJ2-3,TRBV7-8,NA,few
TGTGCCAGCAGCTCCGGACCCTATGGCTACACCTTC,CASSSGPYGYTF,TRBJ1-2,TRBV5-6,NA,many
TGTGCCAGCAGTTATAGCGCATCTCCCTGGGAGACCCAGTACTTC,CASSYSASPWETQYF,TRBJ2-5,TRBV6-1,NA,NA
TGTGCCAGCGCCCCAGCAGGAGGAAGTGGCTACACCTTC,CASAPAGGSGYTF,TRBJ1-2,TRBV25-1,NA,few
TGTGCCAGCAGCCCACGACAGGGGCGGGTCCAAGAGACCCAGTACTTC,CASSPRQGRVQETQYF,TRBJ2-5,TRBV7-9,TRBD1,NA
TGCGCCAGCAGCTTGGTGGGGGCCCCAGATACGCAGTATTTT,CASSLVGAPDTQYF,TRBJ2-3,TRBV5-1,NA,many
TGTGCCTGGAGTGTCGGCAGCTCTCGGACCCAGTACTTC,CAWSVGSSRTQYF,TRBJ2-5,TRBV30,NA,NA
TGCGCCAGCAGCCAAGACACCGGGACAGGGGTGTATGAAAAACTGTTTTTT,CASSQDTGTGVYEKLFF,TRBJ1-4,TRBV4-1,TRBD1,few
TGTGCCAGCAGCTTAGCGTACAACGAAAAACTGTTTTTT,CASSLAYNEKLFF,TRBJ1-4,TRBV7-9,NA,NA